This passage covers 16 T cell receptor beta chains from one sample sequenced in a study of cytomegalovirus exposure and HLA in healthy donors. It was with 60 Vbeta and 13 Jbeta primers that the PCR ran. Measured with immunoSEQ multiplex PCR; TCRdb has only the in-frame clones, and not every one. Altogether around 130,000 clones are present, about 78% being singletons, with the ten largest covering approximately 2.6%. The sequenced material came from PBMCs. The receptors were gathered from a human donor in good health.

This clone occurred once. The chain employs TRBV29-1 and TRBJ1-1; 7 bases line up with TRBD1. The trim removed 7 bases at V and 2 bases at J, leaving 10 bases unmatched. This CDR3 contains 14 residues. Germline CDR1 and CDR2: SQVTM and ANQGSEA. The DNA for the CDR3 is TGCAGCGGGCAGACAGGGAATGTCAACACTGAAGCTTTCTTT. Protein: CSGQTGNVNTEAFF. The full variable domain, its missing parts supplied by reference TRBV29-1 and TRBJ1-1, is SAVISQKPSRDICQRGTSLTIQCQVDSQVTMMFWYRQQPGQSLTLIATANQGSEATYESGFVIDKFPISRPNLTFSTLTVSNMSPEDSSIYLCSGQTGNVNTEAFFGQGTRLTVV.

The V gene is TRBV19, the J gene TRBJ1-1; the D gene is possibly TRBD1 (5 bases). Trimming shortened V by 5 bases and J by 0 bases, and 13 bases separated the two germline ends. Germline CDR1 is LNHDA and CDR2 is SQIVND (reference sequence). The CDR3 length is 15 residues. CDR3 sequence: CASSVGGNMNTEAFF. The CDR3 coding sequence is TGTGCCAGTAGTGTCGGGGGTAATATGAACACTGAAGCTTTCTTT.

The V and J genes are TRBV6-1 and TRBJ1-5, with D possibly matching TRBD1 (6 bases). Trimming cost V 3 bases and J 2 bases, with 8 bases left between them. Looked up from germline, CDR1 is MNHNS and CDR2 is SASEGT. The CDR3 runs to 14 residues. CDR3 nucleotide sequence: TGTGCCAGCAGTGATAACAGGGGCAATCAGCCCCAGCATTTT. Translating gives CASSDNRGNQPQHF.

The chain uses TRBV29-1 and TRBJ2-3; perhaps TRBD1 as D (11 bases). V was pared by 6 bases and J by 3 bases, with 37 bases between. CDR1 SQVTM and CDR2 ANQGSEA come from the germline V gene. The CDR3 covers 21 residues. The CDR3 region has the DNA TGCAGCGTGTGGGGGACAGGGGGAATCGCAGCGGGAGGGTCGAGGACAGATACGCAGTATTTT. This gives the protein CSVWGTGGIAAGGSRTDTQYF.

In DNA form, the CDR3 reads TGTGCCAGCAGCCCCGGGACAGGGGGAATCTATGGCTACACCTTC. Protein sequence: CASSPGTGGIYGYTF. V gene TRBV7-2 combines with J gene TRBJ1-2; 11 bases agree with TRBD1. Trimming removed 5 bases from V and 4 bases from J; junction bases left unmatched: 6. In germline, CDR1 is SGHTA, CDR2 FQGNSA. The CDR3 extends over 15 amino acids.

This clone turned up a few times. At one of its ends the junction is not consistent with the germline gene, which may arise from a read error. The chain has TRBV7-9 and TRBJ1-2, with D unresolved. Germline CDR1 and CDR2: SEHNR and FQNEAQ (reference sequence). CDR3 length equals 16 residues. The CDR3 DNA sequence: TGTTCCAGCAGCTTGGGAGTGGCATCGGGAAGCTATGGCTACACCTTC. It specifies CSSSLGVASGSYGYTF.

In its sample, this clone was seen a few times. This chain joins TRBV5-1 and TRBJ2-5, with D maybe TRBD2 (5 bases). V dropped 0 bases and J dropped 2 bases, with 20 bases sitting between them. This CDR3 contains 18 residues. Germline CDR1 reads SGHRS; CDR2 reads YFSETQ. CDR3 nucleotides: TGCGCCAGCAGCTTGGCCGTGGCGTTAGGACTGTTTCAAGAGACCCAGTACTTC. This translates into CASSLAVALGLFQETQYF.

A remark on this clone: At one end the junction does not follow the germline gene, possibly because of a read error. This chain joins TRBV7-9 and TRBJ1-2; TRBD1 matches at 10 bases. The CDR3 loop spans 16 amino acids. Germline CDR1 and CDR2: SEHNR and FQNEAQ (reference sequence). The CDR3 protein is CSSSLLPGQGNYGYTF. In nucleotides, the CDR3 is TGTTCCAGCAGCTTACTTCCGGGACAGGGGAATTATGGCTACACCTTC.

This chain uses TRBV28 with TRBJ1-5; TRBD1 matches 8 bases. CDR1 MDHEN and CDR2 SYDVKM come from the germline V gene. V trimming: 3 bases; J trimming: 2 bases; junction bases outside the gene matches: 15. The length of the CDR3 is 19 residues. CDR3 protein: CASSFSPGQDVDGNQPQHF. The CDR3 DNA follows: TGTGCCAGCAGTTTTTCTCCGGGACAGGATGTAGATGGCAATCAGCCCCAGCATTTT.

There are a few counts of this clone. This sequence joins TRBV19 and TRBJ2-1; 8 bases are a match to TRBD2. Germline V gives CDR1 LNHDA, CDR2 SQIVND (reference sequence). The CDR3 consists of 15 residues. The trim removed 5 bases at V and 2 bases at J, leaving 5 bases unmatched. Written as DNA, the CDR3 is TGTGCCAGTAGTTTCGTCGGGGGGGCCTACAATGAGCAGTTCTTC. It translates to CASSFVGGAYNEQFF.

This clone was observed once. The CDR3 region is CASSLVASTQYF. The CDR3 coding sequence is TGTGCCAGCAGCTTAGTAGCAAGTACGCAGTATTTT. The chain links TRBV7-2 to TRBJ2-3; unclear D gene. The CDR3 is made up of 12 amino acids. Germline CDR1 is SGHTA and CDR2 is FQGNSA. Trimming left V 1 base short and J 8 bases short, with 7 bases between.

This chain uses TRBV27 with TRBJ2-6; no reliable D call. Germline V gene lookup returns CDR1 MNHEY and CDR2 SMNVEV (reference sequence). The CDR3 is made up of 13 amino acids. V dropped 3 bases and J dropped 2 bases, with 2 bases sitting between them. The CDR3 region is CASSFTGANVLTF. The CDR3 nucleotides are TGTGCCAGCAGTTTCACTGGGGCCAACGTCCTGACTTTC.

The CDR3 nucleotides are TGTGCCAGCAGCAAAATTACCCAACGACGGAGAGGCGAAAAACTGTTTTTT. Its protein product is CASSKITQRRRGEKLFF. The chain employs TRBV21-1 and TRBJ1-4. TRBV21-1 is a recognized pseudogene. The CDR3 has 17 amino acids.

This clone showed up just a few times. The CDR3 DNA follows: TGTGCCAGCACCCTAGGGGGGGGGCAGGGAAACACCATATATTTT. Translated: CASTLGGGQGNTIYF. This sequence joins TRBV9 and TRBJ1-3; possibly TRBD1 for D (6 bases). V was cut by 6 bases and J by 4 bases, with 17 bases left in between. The V gene's germline CDR1 is SGDLS and CDR2 YYNGEE. This CDR3 comprises 15 residues.

The chain has TRBV10-3 and TRBJ2-1; a possible D gene is TRBD1 (6 bases). V lost 11 bases, J lost 6 bases, and 20 bases lay in between. Germline CDR1 ENHRY, CDR2 SYGVKD. The CDR3 runs to 14 residues. The DNA of the CDR3 is TGTGCCGCAGGGTCGCAGGGGTCGAGCAATGAGCAGTTCTTC. Protein product: CAAGSQGSSNEQFF.

V and J are TRBV6-6 and TRBJ2-1; TRBD1 might be the D (6 bases). The V end lost 4 bases, the J end lost 10 bases, and 11 bases lay between the germline ends. The CDR3 is made up of 12 amino acids. Germline V gene lookup returns CDR1 MNHNY and CDR2 SVGAGI (reference sequence). The CDR3 is CASSSPQGEQFF. CDR3 sequence (DNA): TGTGCCAGCAGTTCCCCCCAGGGGGAGCAGTTCTTC.